This T cell receptor beta chain derives from a study of identical twins listed by TCRdb under 2016. Concerning the study at large: To test whether fetal clonotypes persist, this study deep-sequenced TCR alpha and beta repertoires from monozygotic twins, from unrelated adults of various ages, and from cord blood. To rule out contamination, replicate twin experiments were performed at different times with different library preparation protocols.

This clonotype was seen only a few times. Its cognate antigen has yet to be identified. One base away there is no much larger clone; base qualities are not given. The CDR3 numbers 17 residues from cysteine through phenylalanine. Of the read, only the CDR3 DNA is kept; its 51 bases are in frame from base 1. A distance of 18 bases separates the germline ends of V and J, which lose 2 bases and 4 bases respectively. The germline V gene encodes CDR1 SGHVS and CDR2 FNYEAQ. Library construction relied on 5' RACE. The sequencing machine was an Illumina HiSeq 2000. Template switching added a universal primer binding site, and the final cDNA carried a unique molecular identifier that allowed TCR cDNA molecules to be counted accurately. Specific primers in the conserved constant-segment region were used to synthesize first-strand cDNA for TCR alpha and beta chains. Each cDNA library was double barcoded, with a SMART-Mk sample barcode plus Illumina barcodes, to control for contamination. TruSeq adapter sequences along with Illumina sample barcodes were introduced in two successive PCR steps. The TCR alpha and beta cDNA libraries were sequenced on the Illumina HiSeq platform using custom primers. In the source study's methods: Unique molecular identifiers were extracted from raw reads with MiGEC, and CDR3 positions were determined with MiXCR. For each individual, recombination models were inferred using an EM algorithm with the repgenHMM and IGoR tools. Shared clonotype analysis was performed with the tcR package in R, normalizing sharing by the product of cloneset sizes. To study raw recombination without the effects of thymic and clonal selection, out-of-frame nonproductive sequences were analyzed. TCRdb reran the public reads through fastp at Q25 and MiXCR, keeping productive beta chains. Duplicate CDR3 protein sequences are folded into a single record with the most common DNA and genes. It is TCRdb's table, rather than the study itself, that gives the V and J calls and clone size. For this sample the table gives some 500,000 distinct CDR3 sequences, of which about 20% were detected only once. 0.91% of the sample lies in the top ten.

Every donor in the study was a healthy Caucasian. The twin cohort consisted of three pairs of female monozygotic twins, all aged about 18 to 30 years. Positive isolation kits from Invitrogen were used to isolate CD4+ and CD8+ T cell populations. Points the paper makes about the study in general: Abundant cord blood beta clonotypes carried fewer insertions; young adult naive repertoires showed a weaker similar trend, while memory repertoires showed none. Out-of-frame TCR alpha sequences shared between twins showed an excess of low generation-probability sequences compared with coincidental sharing between unrelated individuals. In monozygotic twins, out-of-frame TCR alpha sharing was systematically underestimated by recombination models, although the models agreed with sharing between unrelated individuals. The excess sharing between twins in beta out-of-frame sequences was weaker because fewer shared sequences reduced the signal-to-noise ratio. Zero-insertion analyses could be partly confounded by invariant T cells such as MAIT and iNKT, though diverse VJ usage argued against such confounding for most clonotypes. Because the same donors could not be followed over many years, the conclusions relied on cross-sectional statistical analysis.

These data are also associated with another study on T cells expressing NK-cell markers. The second publication reports: TCR beta-chain repertoires were profiled in sorted CD3+CD56+NKG2C+, CD3+CD56+NKG2C- and CD3+CD56-NKG2C+ T-cell subsets from about 8 donors. Of the eight sequenced donors, seven were found to be HCMV-seropositive and one was found to be HCMV-seronegative. In several experiments an anti-gammadeltaTCR antibody was added to restrict sorting to alphabetaTCR-expressing T cells. For over five donors, the dominant CD3+CD56+NKG2C+ clonotypes were among the top 10 CD8+ clonotypes and accounted for roughly 1.0-8% of CD8+ T cells. Those dominant clonotypes were again the most abundant among CD3+CD56-NKG2C+ cells in several donors, at roughly 25-60.1%. Whether the expanded NKG2C-expressing T cell clones were specific for HCMV antigens remained unclear. The study sequenced eight donors, all healthy volunteers chosen at random: three men and five women. To determine HCMV serostatus, a commercial ELISA kit was used to detect HCMV-specific IgG in serum. MIGEC was used to demultiplex reads and group reads by UMI, and MiTCR was used to assemble and quantify clonotypes. To exclude erroneous sequences, any TCR cDNA sequence not supported by at least two reads was discarded. The tcR package was used for downstream repertoire analysis, with clonotypes matched between fractions based on CDR3 nucleotide sequence plus V segment. VDJmatch was used to annotate antigen specificity against VDJdb, with one amino acid substitution in CDR3 permitted.

The sequence was collected from a young woman in good health. Recombination linked TRBV7-6 to TRBJ1-3; TRBD1 is perhaps the D gene, given 5 matching bases. Sample: CD4+ T cells sorted from blood. The DNA sequence is as follows: TGTGCCAGCAGCTTAAATCCCGGCGCAGGGCAAGGAAACACCATATATTTT. This encodes CASSLNPGAGQGNTIYF.